Shown below are 9 T cell receptor beta chains from a single sample sequenced in a study of blood T cell repertoires in COVID-19. The assay was immunoSEQ multiplex PCR, and TCRdb's table has in-frame clones only and misses some. This table has 80,000 to 95,000 clones, around 81% appearing once. The sequenced material came from peripheral blood. All receptors derive from a man older than 75 with COVID-19, enrolled during active disease.

The V and J genes are TRBV2 and TRBJ1-1; D may be TRBD1 (5 bases). The CDR3 sequence is 11 residues long. Trimming removed 8 bases at V and 11 bases at J, with 15 bases between. CDR1 and CDR2 (germline): SNHLY, FYNNEI. This chain's CDR3 is CASGLQVGAFF. The CDR3, as DNA: TGTGCCAGCGGTCTACAGGTCGGGGCTTTCTTT.

The gene calls are TRBV19 and TRBJ2-3; TRBD1 matches at 7 bases. V was pared by 2 bases and J by 2 bases, with 7 bases of the junction left unmatched. The germline CDR1 and CDR2 sequences are LNHDA and SQIVND (reference sequence). The CDR3 has 16 residues. The CDR3 coding sequence is TGTGCCAGTAGTATACGTGGGACAGAATTCACAGATACGCAGTATTTT. It codes for CASSIRGTEFTDTQYF.

About this clone itself: One end of the junction varies from germline; a read error may be responsible. This sequence joins TRBV13 and TRBJ1-2, with TRBD1 matching over 11 bases. This CDR3 is 14 amino acids long. The germline V gene encodes CDR1 PRHDT and CDR2 FYEKMQ (reference sequence). The CDR3 sequence is CASSLGQGAIGYTF. Written as DNA, the CDR3 is TGTGCCAGCAGTTTAGGACAGGGGGCGATCGGCTACACCTTC.

The chain couples TRBV30 to TRBJ2-1; D possibly corresponds to TRBD2 (5 bases). CDR1 GTSNPN and CDR2 SVGIG come from the germline V gene (reference sequence). Trimming removed 4 bases from V and 15 bases from J, with 22 bases in between. The CDR3 consists of 13 residues. CDR3 sequence: CAWKPLGRRLAFF. The CDR3 DNA is TGTGCCTGGAAACCTCTGGGCAGGAGGTTGGCGTTCTTC.

J is TRBJ1-1 and V is TRBV18; D possibly corresponds to TRBD1 (5 bases). The CDR3 contains 15 residues. V gave up 0 bases and J gave up 5 bases, with 13 bases separating them. Germline CDR1 and CDR2: KGHSH and LQKENI. The chain's CDR3 is CASSPPARAKTEAFF. The CDR3 nucleotides are TGTGCCAGCTCACCACCGGCCAGGGCGAAAACTGAAGCTTTCTTT.

The rearrangement uses TRBV9 and TRBJ2-1; 15 nucleotides match TRBD2. With 4 bases clipped from V and 8 bases from J, the junction kept 4 bases outside the gene matches. The CDR3 extends over 15 amino acids. Germline V CDR1 and CDR2: SGDLS, YYNGEE. The CDR3 nucleotides are TGTGCCAGCAGCACCCGGACTAGCGGGAGGGATGAGCAGTTCTTC. This translates into CASSTRTSGRDEQFF.

This clone was found once. This chain uses TRBV11-2 with TRBJ1-2; possible D gene TRBD1, 6 bases. Germline assignment: CDR1 SGHAT and CDR2 FQNNGV. The CDR3 spans 16 residues. Trimming cost V 1 base and J 3 bases, with 15 bases left between them. The CDR3 loop reads CASSLVGPDSDYGYTF. In nucleotides, the CDR3 is TGTGCCAGCAGCTTAGTCGGGCCGGACAGCGACTATGGCTACACCTTC.

This chain joins TRBV11-1 and TRBJ1-1; D is unclear. Deletions cut 5 bases from V and 4 bases from J, with 14 bases between. The length of the CDR3 is 14 residues. Germline V gene sequence: CDR1 SGHAT, CDR2 FQDESV (reference sequence). The CDR3 region is CASSPRAGFTEAFF. As DNA, the CDR3 is TGTGCCAGCAGCCCGCGAGCGGGGTTCACTGAAGCTTTCTTT.

There are a few counts of this clone. The chain uses TRBV28 and TRBJ2-2; D is unresolved. Trimming shortened V by 1 base and J by 4 bases, and 10 bases separated the two germline ends. Looked up from germline, CDR1 is MDHEN and CDR2 is SYDVKM. This CDR3 is built from 15 residues. Here the CDR3 reads CASSLSGSFTGELFF. The CDR3 DNA reads TGTGCCAGCAGTTTATCCGGTTCATTCACCGGGGAGCTGTTTTTT.